A single T cell receptor beta chain is shown here with its context. This entry is derived from a study of OX40 agonist ivuxolimab in advanced cancers. Trimming cost V 4 bases and J 8 bases, with 19 bases left between them. This CDR3 spans 14 amino acids. Germline values: CDR1 SGHDT, CDR2 YYEEEE. Using immunoSEQ multiplex PCR, the repertoire was profiled, and TCRdb retains in-frame clones only, with some absent. The sample has some 95,000 clones; 92% are singletons. The material was CD4+ or CD8+ T cells sorted from blood, obtained in a trial of the OX40 agonist ivuxolimab. The chain employs TRBV5-6 and TRBJ2-7; the D gene is possibly TRBD2 (6 bases). This TCR derives from an adult with an advanced solid tumor such as melanoma, head and neck, liver or kidney cancer. CDR3 in DNA: TGTGCCAGCAGCCTGGAGGGACTGCCGGCCAAGCAGTACTTC. Protein sequence: CASSLEGLPAKQYF. The whole variable domain, remainder taken from reference TRBV5-6 and TRBJ2-7, is DAGVTQSPTHLIKTRGQQVTLRCSPKSGHDTVSWYQQALGQGPQFIFQYYEEEERQRGNFPDRFSGHQFPNYSSELNVNALLLGDSALYLCASSLEGLPAKQYFGPGTRLTVT.